Following are 11 T cell receptor beta chains from one sample sequenced in a study of blood T cell repertoires in COVID-19. Only in-frame clones appear in the TCRdb table, and some are missing; sequencing was by immunoSEQ multiplex PCR. The sample gives more than 100,000 clones, approximately 88% of which show up once; roughly 3.6% is in the top ten. Sample: peripheral blood. Receptors originate from a woman aged 55-70 years with acute or convalescent COVID-19.

The chain is built from TRBV18 and TRBJ2-7; TRBD2 matches 9 bases. The CDR3 contains 14 residues. V shed 3 bases and J 2 bases; nucleotides not matched to a gene: 2. Germline V gene data show CDR1 as KGHSH and CDR2 as LQKENI. The DNA for the CDR3 is TGTGCCAGCTCACCGCGGGAGGGGCCCTACGAGCAGTACGTC. Protein: CASSPREGPYEQYV.

This chain links TRBV7-3 with TRBJ2-2; the match to TRBD2 covers 8 bases. The CDR3 covers 16 residues. The junction had 10 bases not matched to a gene; V was cut back by 5 bases and J by 5 bases. Germline CDR1 is SGHTA and CDR2 is FQGTGA. The CDR3 nucleotides are TGTGCCAGCAGCCCCTCAGGAGCGGGAGTTACCGGGGAGCTGTTTTTT. It specifies CASSPSGAGVTGELFF.

This chain links TRBV4-2 with TRBJ1-3, with D possibly TRBD1 on 6 matching bases. CDR1 LGHNA and CDR2 YNFKEQ come from the germline V gene. Trimming took off 3 bases at V and 4 bases at J, with 16 bases between the two ends. The CDR3 has 16 amino acids. The CDR3 bases are TGTGCCAGCAGCCAGGACCAGGGGTTGTCAGGAAACACCATATATTTT. This codes for CASSQDQGLSGNTIYF.

This clone has more than one count but fewer than ten. The chain is built from TRBV6-2 or TRBV6-3 and TRBJ2-5, with 11 bases lining up with TRBD2. Germline CDR1 and CDR2: MNHEY and SVGEGT. This CDR3 contains 17 residues. The V segment lost 0 bases and the J segment 5 bases; nucleotides outside the gene matches: 8. CDR3 sequence reads: CASSYSIAGGPRETQYF. The CDR3 DNA follows: TGTGCCAGCAGTTACTCGATAGCGGGAGGGCCCCGGGAGACCCAGTACTTC.

The chain couples TRBV19 to TRBJ2-1, with D maybe TRBD2 (5 bases). V lost 6 bases, J lost 5 bases, and 5 bases lay in between. Germline V CDR1 and CDR2: LNHDA, SQIVND (reference sequence). The CDR3 length is 11 residues. The CDR3, as DNA: TGTGCCAGTAGGACTAACAATGAGCAGTTCTTC. This encodes CASRTNNEQFF.

CDR3 residues: CASNKNWGGKKNEQFF. As DNA, the CDR3 is TGTGCCAGCAACAAAAACTGGGGGGGAAAGAAGAATGAGCAGTTCTTC. V and J are TRBV7-3 and TRBJ2-1; 7 bases are shared with TRBD2. V lost 7 bases to trimming and J lost 7 bases; unmatched junction nucleotides: 16. Per the germline V gene, CDR1 is SGHTA and CDR2 is FQGTGA. The CDR3 covers 16 residues.

This clone was observed a handful of times. The J gene is TRBJ1-4, the V gene TRBV28, with 8 bases aligning to TRBD1. Trimming removed 6 bases from V and 4 bases from J; junction bases left unmatched: 7. CDR1 and CDR2 from the germline V gene are MDHEN and SYDVKM. This CDR3 spans 15 amino acids. This CDR3 is CASRQTGANNEKLFF. CDR3 sequence (DNA): TGTGCCAGCAGGCAGACAGGGGCCAATAATGAAAAACTGTTTTTT.

This clone occurred once. The rearrangement uses TRBV28 and TRBJ2-3, with D tentatively TRBD1 (6 bases). Looked up from germline, CDR1 is MDHEN and CDR2 is SYDVKM. The V end lost 5 bases, the J end lost 3 bases, and 15 bases lay between the germline ends. The CDR3 spans 15 residues. CDR3 residues: CASSTTGLSTDTQYF. The DNA of the CDR3 is TGTGCCAGCAGTACGACAGGATTATCTACAGATACGCAGTATTTT. Combining the CDR3 with reference TRBV28 and TRBJ2-3 gives the whole variable domain DVKVTQSSRYLVKRTGEKVFLECVQDMDHENMFWYRQDPGLGLRLIYFSYDVKMKEKGDIPEGYSVSREKKERFSLILESASTNQTSMYLCASSTTGLSTDTQYFGPGTRLTVL.

V gene TRBV7-8 combines with J gene TRBJ2-1; 10 bases are shared with TRBD2. This CDR3 region has 14 residues. The ends lost 5 bases at V and 5 bases at J; junction bases unmatched: 3. Germline CDR1 is SGHVS and CDR2 is FQNEAQ. CDR3 amino acids: CASSPGLADNEQFF. CDR3 bases: TGTGCCAGCAGCCCCGGACTAGCGGACAATGAGCAGTTCTTC.

The V call is TRBV11-3, the J call TRBJ2-3; 7 nucleotides match TRBD2. CDR1 and CDR2 (germline): SGHNT, YENEEA. The junction had 3 bases not matched to a gene; V was cut back by 5 bases and J by 1 base. The CDR3 runs 14 residues. The CDR3: CASSPGLGTDTQYF. The CDR3 DNA sequence: TGTGCCAGCAGCCCTGGACTAGGCACAGATACGCAGTATTTT.

This chain links TRBV2 with TRBJ1-2; unclear D gene. Trimming took 6 bases from V and 8 from J, leaving 7 bases between them. CDR3 length: 10 amino acids. Germline CDR1 and CDR2: SNHLY and FYNNEI. The CDR3 sequence: CASRVGGYTF. Here the CDR3 DNA reads TGTGCCAGCAGGGTCGGGGGCTACACCTTC.